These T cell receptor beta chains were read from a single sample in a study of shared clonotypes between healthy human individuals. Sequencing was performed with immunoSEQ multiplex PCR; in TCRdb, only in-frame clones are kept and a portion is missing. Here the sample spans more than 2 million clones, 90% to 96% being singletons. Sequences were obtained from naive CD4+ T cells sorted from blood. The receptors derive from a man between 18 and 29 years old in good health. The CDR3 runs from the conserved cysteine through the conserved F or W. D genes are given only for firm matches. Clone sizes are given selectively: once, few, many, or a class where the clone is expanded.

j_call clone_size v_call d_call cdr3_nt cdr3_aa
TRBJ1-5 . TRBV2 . TGTGCCAGCACCAACCAGGCCCCCGGGTCCCACAATCAGCCCCAGCATTTT CASTNQAPGSHNQPQHF
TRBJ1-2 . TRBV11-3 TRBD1 TGTGCCAGCAGCTTAAAGAGGATCCGACAGGGGATAAACGGCTACACCTTC CASSLKRIRQGINGYTF
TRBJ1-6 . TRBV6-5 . TGTGCCAGCAGTTACGGTGGCGGTTCACCCCTCCACTTT CASSYGGGSPLHF
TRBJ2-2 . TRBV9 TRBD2 TGTGCCAGCAGCGCGCCGGCCATGGGAGGGACCGGGGAGCTGTTTTTT CASSAPAMGGTGELFF
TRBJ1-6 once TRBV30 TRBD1 TGTGCCTGGAGTGGACAGGGTAATTCACCCCTCCACTTT CAWSGQGNSPLHF
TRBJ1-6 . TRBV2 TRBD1 TGTGCGGGGGGACAGTTAAATTCACCCCTCCACTTT CAGGQLNSPLHF
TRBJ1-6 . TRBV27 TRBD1 TGTGCCAGCAGTTTTTCCGGGACAGGGGATCGTTATAATTCACCCCTCCACTTT CASSFSGTGDRYNSPLHF
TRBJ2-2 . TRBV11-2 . TGTGCCAGCAGCTTGGGTCAGATTAACACCGGGGAGCTGTTTTTT CASSLGQINTGELFF
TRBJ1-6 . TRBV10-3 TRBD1 TGTGCCATCAGTGAGTCGATATTGGGACAGTCTTCGAATTCACCCCTCCACTTT CAISESILGQSSNSPLHF
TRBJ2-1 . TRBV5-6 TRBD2 TGTGCCAGCAGCTTGGCACTAGCGGGAGTAAATGAGCAGTTCTTC CASSLALAGVNEQFF
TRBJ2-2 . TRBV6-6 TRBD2 TGTGCCAGCATAGTAGCGGGGGAAAGGGAGCTGTTTTTT CASIVAGERELFF
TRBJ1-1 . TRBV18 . TGTGCCAGCTCAACAACTGGTCAGAACACTGAAGCTTTCTTT CASSTTGQNTEAFF
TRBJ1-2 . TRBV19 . TGTGCCAGTAGTGGAGGAACTCAATCTAGGAGCGGCTACACCTTC CASSGGTQSRSGYTF
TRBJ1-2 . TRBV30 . TGTGCCTGGAGTGAGCAGAGGCGTGGCTACACCTTC CAWSEQRRGYTF
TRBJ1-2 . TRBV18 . TGTGCCAGCTCACCTGAATTGGGGGATAACTATGGCTACACCTTC CASSPELGDNYGYTF
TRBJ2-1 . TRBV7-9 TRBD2 TGTGCCAGCAACTCCGCGGGGGGGCATTATGAGCAGTTCTTC CASNSAGGHYEQFF
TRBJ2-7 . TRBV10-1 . TGCATGCGAGGGGGAGCAGTCTACGAGCAGTACTTC CMRGGAVYEQYF
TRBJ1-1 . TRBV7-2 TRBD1 TGTGCCAGCAGCTTGACAGGGGTGGACACTGAAGCTTTCTTT CASSLTGVDTEAFF
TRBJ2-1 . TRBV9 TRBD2 TGTGCCAGCAGCGCTACCGGGACTACTAACTACAATGAGCAGTTCTTC CASSATGTTNYNEQFF
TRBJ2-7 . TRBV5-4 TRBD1 TGTGCCAGCAGCCGTCGGACAGGGGCCTCCTACGAGCAGTACTTC CASSRRTGASYEQYF
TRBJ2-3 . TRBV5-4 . TGTGCCAGCAGCTTAGTTACGGGACGGGGCACAGATACGCAGTATTTT CASSLVTGRGTDTQYF
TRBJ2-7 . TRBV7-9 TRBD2 TGTGCCAGCAGCACATACACTAGCGGGAGTTGGAACGAGCAGTACTTC CASSTYTSGSWNEQYF
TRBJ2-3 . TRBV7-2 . TGTGCCAGCAGCTTAGGGTGGAGCAGCACAGATACGCAGTATTTT CASSLGWSSTDTQYF
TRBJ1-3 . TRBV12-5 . TGTGCTAGTGGTTTGCGTGTAGGTAAGGGGTCAACTGGGAGCTCTGGAAACACCATATATTTT CASGLRVGKGSTGSSGNTIYF
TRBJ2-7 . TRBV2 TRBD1 TGTGCCAGCAGGAGGGGAGGACAGGGGCCTTACGAGCAGTACTTC CASRRGGQGPYEQYF
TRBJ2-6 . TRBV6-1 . TGTGCCAGCAGCGAGGGACGGGCTGGGGCCAACGTCCTGACTTTC CASSEGRAGANVLTF
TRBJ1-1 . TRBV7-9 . TGTGCCAGCAGCCCGAACACGGAGAACACTGAAGCTTTCTTT CASSPNTENTEAFF
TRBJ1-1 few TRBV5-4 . TGTGCCAGTCGAGCTTCGAACCGGGATGAAGCTTTCTTT CASRASNRDEAFF
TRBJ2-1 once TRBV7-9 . TGTGCCAGCAGCTTCTACGATGAGCAGTTCTTC CASSFYDEQFF
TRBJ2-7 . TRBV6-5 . TGTGCCAGCAGTTTCGCAGGTTGGGGCTACGAGCAGTACTTC CASSFAGWGYEQYF
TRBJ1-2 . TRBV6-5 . TGTGCCAGCAGAGGATCGTCAGGGGGCTACACCTTC CASRGSSGGYTF
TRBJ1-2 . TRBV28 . TGTGCCAGCACCCCCCTTCGGGCCTTGGCTAACTATGGCTACACCTTC CASTPLRALANYGYTF
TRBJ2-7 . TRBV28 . TGTGCCAGCAGTACCTCAGGGGCTTCCTACGAGCAGTACTTC CASSTSGASYEQYF
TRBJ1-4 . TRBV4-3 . TGCGCCAGCAGCCATCCCAACTGGGCTGAAAAACTGTTTTTT CASSHPNWAEKLFF
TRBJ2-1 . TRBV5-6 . TGTGCCAGCAGCTTGGATCATGGGAGCTCCTACAATGAGCAGTTCTTC CASSLDHGSSYNEQFF
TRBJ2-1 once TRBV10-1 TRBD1 TGCGCCAGCAGTGGGACAGGAACAGGGCAGTTCTTC CASSGTGTGQFF
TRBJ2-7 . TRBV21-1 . TGTGCCAGCAGCAAAGAAACCGAAAGACAGGGCTACGAGCAGTACTTC CASSKETERQGYEQYF
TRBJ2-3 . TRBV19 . TGTGCCAGTAGTATCTCTGGCCTCACTGATACGCAGTATTTT CASSISGLTDTQYF
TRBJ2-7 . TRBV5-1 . TGCGCCAGCAGCTTGGACAGTAGGAAGGACGAGCAGTACTTC CASSLDSRKDEQYF
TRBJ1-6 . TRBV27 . TGTGCCAGCAGTTTAGTTGGTTCACCCCTCCACTTT CASSLVGSPLHF
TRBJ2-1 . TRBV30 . TGTGCCTGGGTGGAGGGACTTCACAATGAGCAGTTCTTC CAWVEGLHNEQFF
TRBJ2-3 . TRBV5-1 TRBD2 TGCGCCAGCAGCCCCGCCGGGGGGGGCGGGGGCGGTGGAGATACGCAGTATTTT CASSPAGGGGGGGDTQYF
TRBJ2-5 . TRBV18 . TGTGCCAGCTCACCGAGTTTTGCAGGCCAAGAGACCCAGTACTTC CASSPSFAGQETQYF
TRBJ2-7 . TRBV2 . TGTGCCAGCAGTTCAGGGACTCCGGTCAACGAGCAGTACTTC CASSSGTPVNEQYF
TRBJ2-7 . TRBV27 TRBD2 TGTGCCAGCAGCCTCGGACTAGCTTCCACCTACGAGCAGTACTTC CASSLGLASTYEQYF
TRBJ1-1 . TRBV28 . TGTGCCAGCAGTTTACGCACAGGGATCATGAACACTGAAGCTTTCTTT CASSLRTGIMNTEAFF
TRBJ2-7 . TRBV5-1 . TGCGCCAGCAGCGAGGACAACAACTACGAGCAGTACTTC CASSEDNNYEQYF